Below are 20 T cell receptor beta chains sequenced from a single sample in a study of blood T cell repertoires in COVID-19. Libraries were prepared by immunoSEQ multiplex PCR; TCRdb keeps only in-frame clonotypes and omits some of them. Of 90,000 to 120,000 clones listed, 75% to 95% are singletons. Sequencing was carried out using peripheral blood. These receptors came from a human donor in a cohort sampled during active COVID-19.

The chain employs TRBV3-1 (or the pseudogene TRBV3-2) and TRBJ1-2, with no clear D. This CDR3 has 15 residues. Germline V gene data show CDR1 as LGHDT and CDR2 as YNNKEL (reference sequence). Trimming cost V 4 bases and J 1 base, with 13 bases left between them. The CDR3 DNA sequence: TGTGCCAGCAGCCTCGCGCTCGGGTTTAACTATGGCTACACCTTC. Its protein product is CASSLALGFNYGYTF.

V usage is TRBV19 and J usage is TRBJ1-4; D call uncertain. CDR1 is LNHDA, CDR2 SQIVND, per germline (reference sequence). Trimming removed 5 bases at V and 6 bases at J, with 13 bases between. The CDR3 runs 14 residues. As DNA, the CDR3 is TGTGCCAGTAGTCGCGGAAATCGGGATGAAAAACTGTTTTTT. Residues: CASSRGNRDEKLFF.

The chain couples TRBV5-6 to TRBJ1-1; a weak D match, TRBD1 (5 bases). CDR1 SGHDT and CDR2 YYEEEE come from the germline V gene. This CDR3 comprises 16 residues. V lost 1 base and J lost 0, with 13 bases in between. The CDR3 sequence is CASSLMGAGMNTEAFF. The CDR3 region has the DNA TGTGCCAGCAGCTTGATGGGCGCAGGGATGAACACTGAAGCTTTCTTT.

V usage is TRBV27 and J usage is TRBJ2-1, with 15 nucleotides matching TRBD2. The CDR3 runs to 19 residues. The germline V gene encodes CDR1 MNHEY and CDR2 SMNVEV (reference sequence). V was clipped by 5 bases and J by 8 bases; unmatched bases: 16. The CDR3 DNA follows: TGTGCCAGCAGTCCCGAGACATTGGGACTAGCGGGAGGAAGGGATGAGCAGTTCTTC. Translated: CASSPETLGLAGGRDEQFF.

The chain is built from TRBV6-1 and TRBJ1-5; D perhaps matches TRBD1 (5 bases). Germline CDR1 MNHNS, CDR2 SASEGT. The V end lost 2 bases, the J end lost 1 base, and 9 bases lay between the germline ends. The CDR3 consists of 15 residues. The CDR3 here is CASSEPGISNQPQHF. In DNA form, the CDR3 reads TGTGCCAGCAGTGAACCAGGGATAAGCAATCAGCCCCAGCATTTT.

Details on this clone: Other nucleotide sequences from this sample produce the same CDR3. In nucleotides, the CDR3 is TGTGCCAGCAGCCAACAGACAGACTATGGCTACACCTTC. Protein sequence: CASSQQTDYGYTF. The J gene is TRBJ1-2, the V gene TRBV14, with D possibly matching TRBD1 (5 bases). The CDR3 is 13 residues long. V shed 2 bases and J shed 3 bases, with 7 bases lying between them. CDR1 and CDR2 (germline): SGHDN, FVKESK.

V and J are TRBV11-2 and TRBJ2-5; no definite D call. With 0 bases removed from V and 6 bases from J, the gap between germline ends came to 8 bases. The CDR3 consists of 13 residues. Germline V CDR1 and CDR2: SGHAT, FQNNGV. The CDR3 is CASSLDSAQTQYF. CDR3 nucleotide sequence: TGTGCCAGCAGCTTAGACAGCGCCCAGACCCAGTACTTC.

The rearrangement uses TRBV9 and TRBJ2-3; 14 bases match TRBD2. The CDR3 has 17 amino acids. The J segment lost 6 bases and the V segment lost 1 base, leaving 7 bases of the junction unmatched. Germline loops: CDR1 SGDLS, CDR2 YYNGEE. The DNA of the CDR3 is TGTGCCAGCAGCGTAACGGGACTAGCGGGAGAAGGGGATACGCAGTATTTT. Residues: CASSVTGLAGEGDTQYF.

In this sample, this clone turned up once. This chain uses TRBV2 with TRBJ2-1, with D possibly TRBD2 on 5 matching bases. V lost 1 base and J lost 9, with 7 bases in between. Germline V gene lookup returns CDR1 SNHLY and CDR2 FYNNEI. The CDR3 contains 12 residues. As DNA, the CDR3 is TGTGCCAGCAGTGAAGAAGGGAGTGAGCAGTTCTTC. Translating gives CASSEEGSEQFF.

J is TRBJ2-7 and V is TRBV19; 11 bases are shared with TRBD1. This CDR3 is 15 amino acids long. CDR1 is LNHDA, CDR2 SQIVND, per germline (reference sequence). V dropped 3 bases and J dropped 6; count of bases not matched to a gene: 7. The CDR3 region has the DNA TGTGCCAGTAGTATGGGGGACAGGGGGTATGGCGAGCAGTACTTC. As protein: CASSMGDRGYGEQYF. Full variable domain (missing parts from reference TRBV19 and TRBJ2-7): DGGITQSPKYLFRKEGQNVTLSCEQNLNHDAMYWYRQDPGQGLRLIYYSQIVNDFQKGDIAEGYSVSREKKESFPLTVTSAQKNPTAFYLCASSMGDRGYGEQYFGPGTRLTVT.

The chain employs TRBV19 and TRBJ1-6, with 8 bases fitting TRBD1. The V segment lost 7 bases and the J segment 7 bases; nucleotides outside the gene matches: 6. The length of the CDR3 is 14 residues. CDR1 is LNHDA and CDR2 is SQIVND in the germline V gene (reference sequence). CDR3 in DNA: TGTGCCAGTACCTTACGACAGGGGAATTCACCCCTCCACTTT. Its translation is CASTLRQGNSPLHF.

As regards this clone: The junction departs from germline at one end; a sequencing error may be responsible. V is TRBV6-1 and J is TRBJ1-5; a weak D match, TRBD1 (6 bases). This CDR3 region has 14 residues. From germline, CDR1 is MNHNS and CDR2 SASEGT. The CDR3 loop reads CASSEGGGNQPQHF. CDR3 nucleotide sequence: TGTGCCAGCAGCGAAGGGGGAGGGAATCAGCCCCAGCATTTT.

The chain employs TRBV5-6 and TRBJ2-5; D may be TRBD2 (5 bases). V dropped 3 bases and J dropped 5 bases, with 14 bases sitting between them. Germline CDR1 is SGHDT and CDR2 is YYEEEE. The CDR3 length is 14 residues. The CDR3 coding sequence is TGTGCCAGCAGCTCGTTTACTAGTTTCGAGACCCAGTACTTC. Translated: CASSSFTSFETQYF.

J is TRBJ1-1 and V is TRBV5-4, with D perhaps matching TRBD1 (5 bases). This CDR3 spans 14 amino acids. Germline assignment: CDR1 SGHNT and CDR2 YYREEE (reference sequence). V dropped 0 bases and J dropped 3 bases, with 9 bases sitting between them. This CDR3 reads CASSLGQRYTEAFF. The CDR3 DNA reads as TGTGCCAGCAGCTTGGGACAGAGATACACTGAAGCTTTCTTT.

The chain recombines TRBV9 with TRBJ1-3; D not resolved. The CDR3 sequence is 12 residues long. In germline, CDR1 is SGDLS, CDR2 YYNGEE. Trimming stripped 0 bases from V and 7 bases from J, with 5 bases between. The CDR3 region has the DNA TGTGCCAGCAGCGTAGATCATAACACCATATATTTT. Protein: CASSVDHNTIYF.

This chain uses TRBV25-1 with TRBJ2-2, with D possibly being TRBD2 (7 bases). With 2 bases removed from V and 7 bases from J, the gap between germline ends came to 14 bases. The CDR3 sequence is 15 residues long. CDR1 is MGHDK and CDR2 is SYGVNS in the germline V gene. DNA of the CDR3: TGTGCCAGCAGTGAAGTCGGGGGGCATGACGGGGAGCTGTTTTTT. It codes for CASSEVGGHDGELFF.

V gene TRBV27 combines with J gene TRBJ2-1, with TRBD2 as a possible D gene (5 bases). The CDR3 totals 14 residues. Between the trimmed V and J ends, which lost 4 bases and 2 bases, there was a span of 9 bases. Germline CDR1 and CDR2: MNHEY and SMNVEV (reference sequence). The CDR3 DNA reads TGTGCCAGCAGTTGGGGAGACACCTACAATGAGCAGTTCTTC. Its translation is CASSWGDTYNEQFF.

J is TRBJ2-7 and V is TRBV19; D is possibly TRBD2 (6 bases). Germline CDR1 reads LNHDA; CDR2 reads SQIVND (reference sequence). Trimming stripped 3 bases from V and 0 bases from J, with 12 bases between. CDR3 length: 15 amino acids. The CDR3 here is CASSIFGGGSYEQYF. In nucleotides, the CDR3 is TGTGCCAGTAGTATTTTCGGGGGAGGCTCCTACGAGCAGTACTTC.

The J gene is TRBJ2-3, the V gene TRBV7-3, with D possibly being TRBD1 (5 bases). The CDR3 has 13 amino acids. V lost 8 bases and J lost 0, with 9 bases in between. The germline gives CDR1 SGHTA, CDR2 FQGTGA. Written as DNA, the CDR3 is TGTGCCAGCCGCAGGGCTAGCACAGATACGCAGTATTTT. It yields the protein CASRRASTDTQYF.

The chain carries TRBV18 and TRBJ1-1; D uncertain. CDR3 size: 13 residues. CDR1 and CDR2 (germline): KGHSH, LQKENI. Trimming left V 5 bases short and J 1 base short, with 8 bases between. CDR3 residues: CASSADSNTEAFF. Here the CDR3 DNA reads TGTGCCAGCTCAGCGGACTCGAACACTGAAGCTTTCTTT.